This TCR beta chain was profiled in a study of shared clonotypes between healthy human individuals. V was pared by 0 bases and J by 2 bases, with 9 bases between. The CDR3 runs to 15 residues. CDR1 is SGHDT, CDR2 YYEEEE, per germline. General study points: Naive subsets usually exceeded memory subsets in estimated richness. Generation probabilities of non-shared clonotypes were lower (relative to those shared by all four donors).

The method was immunoSEQ multiplex PCR; TCRdb's version includes in-frame clones alone and lacks a portion of them. Here the sample spans roughly 2 million clones, 95% being singletons. As for this clone: Its antigen is unidentified.

The donor cohort consisted entirely of Caucasian adults residing in Nashville, Tennessee. Memory CD4+ cells were the fraction left after CD45RA+ naive selection. This TCR was recovered from a man younger than 30 in good health. This chain uses TRBV5-6 with TRBJ2-1; no clear D gene. Sequenced sample: naive CD4+ T cells sorted from blood. Indicated subset: CD45RA+ positively selected. The CDR3 sequence: CASSLGASAYNEQFF. In nucleotides, the CDR3 is TGTGCCAGCAGCTTGGGGGCCTCCGCCTACAATGAGCAGTTCTTC.